This T cell receptor beta chain was profiled in a study of cytomegalovirus exposure and HLA in healthy donors. General study results and limits: Later examination showed HLA-associated TCR beta chains had greater clonal expansion than equally common others.

This clone was recorded only once. As yet, its antigen is unknown. Trimming left V 0 bases short and J 3 bases short, with 8 bases between. There are 14 residues in the CDR3. The V gene's germline CDR1 is SGHRS and CDR2 YFSETQ. The PCR ran on 60 Vbeta and 13 Jbeta primers. Produced via immunoSEQ multiplex PCR; TCRdb's table is partial and in-frame only. Among about 110,000 clones listed, just under 70% were seen once. The rearrangement uses TRBV5-1 and TRBJ2-3, with D perhaps matching TRBD2 (6 bases). The specimen sequenced was PBMCs. The receptor was isolated from a young man in good health and CMV-seropositive. CDR3 region: CASSLAGGTDTQYF. CDR3 DNA: TGCGCCAGCAGCTTGGCCGGGGGTACAGATACGCAGTATTTT.